These T cell receptor beta chains were read from a single sample in a study of T cells in Graves' hyperthyroidism and ophthalmopathy. TCRdb ran MiXCR on the multiplex PCR reads and lists one entry per CDR3 protein. The top ten hold around 3.5% of the sample, which has around 600,000 distinct CDR3 sequences, around 16% seen once. The specimen sequenced was blood. These receptors came from a woman aged 40 to 50 with Graves' ophthalmopathy. Each CDR3 is given with its conserved first and last residue. The D gene is left open where the match is weak. The size entry is marked missing in some rows and otherwise reads once, few, many or a size class.

cdr3_length,d_call,j_call,clone_size,v_call,cdr3_nt,cdr3_aa
13,-,TRBJ1-1,-,TRBV5-6,TGTGCCAGCAGACCTCGTCCGGGGGCTGAAGCTTTCTTT,CASRPRPGAEAFF
14,TRBD2,TRBJ2-7,once,TRBV11-2,TGTGCCAGCAGCTCCGGCGGGGGGCCCTACGAGCAGTACTTC,CASSSGGGPYEQYF
15,-,TRBJ2-2,few,TRBV5-4,TGTGCCAGCAGCGGGTCTTTCCCGAACACCGGGGAGCTGTTTTTT,CASSGSFPNTGELFF
16,TRBD2,TRBJ2-2,-,TRBV10-2,TGCGCCAGCGGCCCCAGGACTAGCGGGCACACCGGGGAGCTGTTTTTT,CASGPRTSGHTGELFF
14,-,TRBJ2-2,-,TRBV6-2/TRBV6-3,TGTGCCAGCAGAAGGGACCCCGACACCGGGGAGCTGTTTTTT,CASRRDPDTGELFF
13,-,TRBJ2-1,many,TRBV29-1,TGCAGCGTTGAAGATCGCACGGCTAATGAGCAGTTCTTC,CSVEDRTANEQFF
16,TRBD2,TRBJ2-6,few,TRBV7-8,TGTGCCAGCAGCTTTCGGCTAGCGGGACTATCCAACGTCCTGACTTTC,CASSFRLAGLSNVLTF
16,TRBD1,TRBJ2-7,-,TRBV10-3,TGTGCCATCAGTGAGGGACGACAGGGGTGGGAGAACGAGCAGTACTTC,CAISEGRQGWENEQYF
12,-,TRBJ2-1,-,TRBV6-1,TGTGCCAGCAGTGTTAATATGAATGAGCAGTTCTTC,CASSVNMNEQFF
15,-,TRBJ2-5,-,TRBV10-2,TGCGCCAGCAGTGAGACGGGGCGCGTAGTGGGGACCCAGTACTTC,CASSETGRVVGTQYF
18,-,TRBJ2-5,many,TRBV3-1,TGTGCCAGCAGCCAAGATGGAGTTGGTAGGCAGGGTTTGGAGACCCAGTACTTC,CASSQDGVGRQGLETQYF
18,-,TRBJ2-1,few,TRBV14,TGTGCCAGCAGCCAAGGCAGGGTTTGGTTAGGTTCCTACAATGAGCAGTTCTTC,CASSQGRVWLGSYNEQFF
14,-,TRBJ2-3,few,TRBV15,TGTGCCACCAGCAGAGAGTCAACGCCAGATACGCAGTATTTT,CATSRESTPDTQYF
13,-,TRBJ2-1,few,TRBV7-7,TGTGCTAGCAGCTTAGGGGAAGCGGGTGAGCAGTTCTTC,CASSLGEAGEQFF
14,-,TRBJ2-2,-,TRBV20-1,TGCAGTGCTAGAGATCCGAAGAACACCGGGGAGCTGTTTTTT,CSARDPKNTGELFF
17,TRBD2,TRBJ2-6,many,TRBV27,TGTGCCAGCAGTCGTATAGCGGGGGGCTCTGGGGCCAACGTCCTGACTTTC,CASSRIAGGSGANVLTF
14,-,TRBJ2-2,few,TRBV7-6,TGTGCCAGCAGCCGGGCTCAGAACACCGGGGAGCTGTTTTTT,CASSRAQNTGELFF
13,-,TRBJ2-7,-,TRBV7-9,TGTGCCAGCAGCTTAGCGCAGGGTCAAGAGCAGTACTTC,CASSLAQGQEQYF
16,-,TRBJ2-1,-,TRBV5-1,TGCGCCAGCACTGAGACAGTCAAGGGCTACTACAATGAGCAGTTCTTC,CASTETVKGYYNEQFF
14,TRBD1,TRBJ1-2,few,TRBV27,TGTGCCAGCAGTTTTTATCAGGGGGCGGGGGGCTACACCTTC,CASSFYQGAGGYTF
17,-,TRBJ1-5,-,TRBV29-1,TGCAGCGTTGAACGCTTGGTCGCCGGAGGGGATAATCAGCCCCAGCATTTT,CSVERLVAGGDNQPQHF
14,-,TRBJ2-5,-,TRBV20-1,TGCAGTGCTAGAGACCTAGCCCATATAGAGACCCAGTACTTC,CSARDLAHIETQYF
13,-,TRBJ1-1,many,TRBV2,TGTGCCAGCAGTTCAGGGGTGGTTACTGAAGCTTTCTTT,CASSSGVVTEAFF
14,-,TRBJ2-7,many,TRBV3-1,TGTGCCAGCAGCTCGGCCGAGGGAGACTACGAGCAGTACTTC,CASSSAEGDYEQYF
15,TRBD1,TRBJ1-1,many,TRBV18,TGTGCCAGCAGCCCGAGACAGGGCATGAACACTGAAGCTTTCTTT,CASSPRQGMNTEAFF
15,-,TRBJ1-1,many,TRBV4-1,TGCGCCAGCAGCCTCCGGGCCCCAGGGGACACTGAAGCTTTCTTT,CASSLRAPGDTEAFF
15,-,TRBJ2-1,many,TRBV5-1,TGCGCCAGCAGCTTGATTGACAAGACCTACAATGAGCAGTTCTTC,CASSLIDKTYNEQFF
17,-,TRBJ1-4,-,TRBV30,TGTGCCTGGAGTAGTTGGCAGGGGATTCGCACTAATGAAAAACTGTTTTTT,CAWSSWQGIRTNEKLFF
15,TRBD2,TRBJ2-1,few,TRBV5-1,TGCGCCACCGGAACACTAGCGGGGGAAAGGAATGAGCAGTTCTTC,CATGTLAGERNEQFF
16,TRBD1,TRBJ1-1,-,TRBV20-1,TGCAGTGCTAGACCCCGACAGGGGGAGGGGCGAAACGAAGCTTTCTTT,CSARPRQGEGRNEAFF
17,-,TRBJ1-5,-,TRBV6-1,TGTGCCAGCAAATCAGGTCCGGGACTTAGTAGCAATCAGCCCCAGCATTTT,CASKSGPGLSSNQPQHF
15,TRBD2,TRBJ2-3,many,TRBV27,TGTGCCAGCAGCAAGCGGGAGAAAAGCACAGATACGCAGTATTTT,CASSKREKSTDTQYF
14,TRBD1,TRBJ1-1,-,TRBV20-1,TGCAGTGCGGCCGGGACAGGGACTGACACTGAAGCTTTCTTT,CSAAGTGTDTEAFF
12,-,TRBJ2-3,many,TRBV7-2,TGTGCCAGCAGCTTAGACGGAGGGGACAAGTATTTT,CASSLDGGDKYF
13,TRBD1,TRBJ2-3,-,TRBV12-3/TRBV12-4,TGTGCCAGCAGGGGACAGGGCAAAGATACGCAGTATTTT,CASRGQGKDTQYF
15,TRBD1,TRBJ2-1,many,TRBV12-3/TRBV12-4,TGTGCCAGCAGTCCCGGGACAGGGGGCTACAATGAGCAGTTCTTC,CASSPGTGGYNEQFF
15,TRBD2,TRBJ2-3,many,TRBV20-1,TGCAGTGCTAGTTATGGGACTAGATTTGCAGATACGCAGTATTTT,CSASYGTRFADTQYF
13,-,TRBJ1-2,many,TRBV6-1,TGTGCCAGCAGTTACCGGGGCTATTATGGCTACACCTTC,CASSYRGYYGYTF
14,-,TRBJ2-3,many,TRBV20-1,TGCAGTGCCCCCCAGAGACTAGGCGCAGATACGCAGTATTTT,CSAPQRLGADTQYF
14,-,TRBJ2-4,-,TRBV27,TGTGCCAGCAGTCCGTTTGGGGCCAAAAACATTCAGTACTTC,CASSPFGAKNIQYF
11,-,TRBJ1-2,many,TRBV2,TGTGCCAGCAGTGTCGGTCTCGGCTACACCTTC,CASSVGLGYTF
14,TRBD2,TRBJ2-7,many,TRBV18,TGTGCCAGCTCGACTAGCGGAACCTCCTACGAGCAGTACTTC,CASSTSGTSYEQYF
14,TRBD2,TRBJ2-3,-,TRBV7-8,TGTGCCAGCAGCCGCGGACTAGACCTCGAGGCGCAGTATTTT,CASSRGLDLEAQYF
15,TRBD2,TRBJ2-3,many,TRBV7-3,TGTGCCAGCAGCTTATGGGGGAGGGAGGCAGATACGCAGTATTTT,CASSLWGREADTQYF
14,-,TRBJ1-5,-,TRBV27,TGTGCCAGCAACAGGGCGGGTAGCAATCAGCCCCAGCATTTT,CASNRAGSNQPQHF